Each of the 25 T cell receptor beta chains below was sequenced from the same sample in a study of T-cell reconstitution after alpha-beta-depleted transplantation in children. Unique molecular identifiers were incorporated during preparation of the TCRbeta library. TCRdb redid the calling of the PCR reads with MiXCR, one entry per CDR3 protein. The repertoire consists of about 240,000 distinct CDR3 sequences, with around 12% occurring once and the leading ten covering 2.6%. The material sequenced was PBMCs from the stem cell graft donor, taken from the stem cell graft. These receptors were collected from a human donor who donated a stem cell graft to a child with acute lymphoblastic leukemia.

This clonotype was observed many times. This rearrangement joins TRBV29-1 to TRBJ1-1; D unresolved. Germline assignment: CDR1 SQVTM and CDR2 ANQGSEA. The CDR3 totals 12 residues. Trimming took 2 bases from V and 11 from J, leaving 15 bases between them. CDR3 amino acids: CSVERAGRVAFF. In DNA form, the CDR3 reads TGCAGCGTTGAAAGGGCAGGTCGGGTGGCTTTCTTT.

The gene calls are TRBV6-2 or TRBV6-3 and TRBJ1-5, with unresolved D. There are 13 residues in the CDR3. The V gene's germline CDR1 is MNHEY and CDR2 SVGEGT. Trimming cost V 3 bases and J 4 bases, with 7 bases left between them. CDR3 region: CASSYIPNQPQHF. DNA of the CDR3: TGTGCCAGCAGTTATATCCCTAATCAGCCCCAGCATTTT.

This clonotype was found a few times. The chain joins TRBV4-3 to TRBJ1-1; tentative D call: TRBD1 (6 bases). The germline V gene encodes CDR1 LGHNA and CDR2 YSLEER. This CDR3 spans 15 amino acids. The V and J ends lost 4 bases and 5 bases respectively, with 17 bases between them. CDR3 sequence (DNA): TGCGCCAGCAGCCGCGGGGGCGGGCGAGGGACTGAAGCTTTCTTT. The encoded protein is CASSRGGGRGTEAFF.

This clonotype has ten or more counts. The DNA for the CDR3 is TGCAGTGCTAGAAAGAGCGGCAGCTCCTACGAGCAGTACTTC. Encoded protein: CSARKSGSSYEQYF. The V and J genes are TRBV20-1 and TRBJ2-7; a weak D match, TRBD2 (5 bases). CDR1 is DFQATT and CDR2 is SNEGSKA in the germline V gene (reference sequence). With 2 bases removed from V and 0 bases from J, the gap between germline ends came to 11 bases. This CDR3 contains 14 residues.

This clonotype appeared a few times. J is TRBJ2-3 and V is TRBV5-1, with 8 nucleotides matching TRBD2. V shed 1 base and J 1 base; nucleotides not matched to a gene: 2. Germline CDR1 SGHRS, CDR2 YFSETQ. The CDR3 consists of 15 residues. The CDR3 spells CASSLLTSGTDTQYF. CDR3 in DNA: TGCGCCAGCAGCTTGTTGACTAGCGGCACAGATACGCAGTATTTT.

In its sample, this clonotype was seen many times. The chain recombines TRBV12-3 or TRBV12-4 with TRBJ1-5; D is undetermined. The CDR3 has 12 amino acids. V lost 7 bases, J lost 6 bases, and 10 bases lay in between. The CDR3 DNA reads as TGTGCCAGCACCCTTGTGGGTCAGCCCCAGCATTTT. It yields the protein CASTLVGQPQHF.

The V and J genes are TRBV5-6 and TRBJ2-2; 8 bases are a match to TRBD2. Trimming removed 0 bases from V and 3 bases from J; junction bases left unmatched: 7. The CDR3 sequence is 17 residues long. Germline CDR1 SGHDT, CDR2 YYEEEE. The DNA for the CDR3 is TGTGCCAGCAGCTTGGCCGCCCTAGCGGGCCACACCGGGGAGCTGTTTTTT. Amino acids: CASSLAALAGHTGELFF.

This clonotype was found many times. The chain links TRBV5-1 to TRBJ2-2; 11 nucleotides line up with TRBD1. V was pared by 1 base and J by 4 bases, with 3 bases of the junction left unmatched. Looked up from germline, CDR1 is SGHRS and CDR2 is YFSETQ. The CDR3 contains 16 residues. The CDR3 DNA follows: TGCGCCAGCAGCTTGACCGGGACAGGGGGCACCGGGGAGCTGTTTTTT. It encodes CASSLTGTGGTGELFF.

This clonotype appeared many times. The chain couples TRBV7-9 to TRBJ2-5; possibly TRBD2 for D (7 bases). The CDR3 has 15 amino acids. In germline, CDR1 is SEHNR, CDR2 FQNEAQ (reference sequence). Trimming took 3 bases from V and 1 from J, leaving 12 bases between them. The CDR3 region is CASSLYGGPQETQYF. DNA for the CDR3: TGTGCCAGCAGCTTGTACGGGGGGCCCCAAGAGACCCAGTACTTC.

This clonotype was counted many times. The rearrangement joins TRBV7-2 to TRBJ2-7; D remains ambiguous. The V end lost 2 bases, the J end lost 1 base, and 12 bases lay between the germline ends. CDR3 length: 15 amino acids. CDR1 is SGHTA and CDR2 is FQGNSA in the germline V gene. CDR3 in DNA: TGTGCCAGCAGCTTAAGTCCACACGTTTCCTACGAGCAGTACTTC. Protein sequence: CASSLSPHVSYEQYF.

This clonotype was seen ten or more times. V usage is TRBV2 and J usage is TRBJ1-1; perhaps TRBD1 as D (5 bases). The CDR3 has 14 amino acids. V lost 4 bases, J lost 4 bases, and 13 bases lay in between. The V gene's germline CDR1 is SNHLY and CDR2 FYNNEI. This chain's CDR3 is CASSGDGVGTEAFF. The CDR3 DNA reads TGTGCCAGCAGTGGGGACGGGGTGGGCACTGAAGCTTTCTTT.

This clonotype was observed a few times. The chain has TRBV5-1 and TRBJ2-6, with TRBD1 matching over 9 bases. J lost 3 bases, V lost 4 bases, and 11 bases had no gene match. CDR1 and CDR2 (germline): SGHRS, YFSETQ. This CDR3 has 18 amino acids. CDR3 amino acids: CASSPSGTGQGGANVLTF. The CDR3 DNA reads TGCGCCAGCAGCCCGTCCGGGACAGGGCAGGGTGGGGCCAACGTCCTGACTTTC. Using reference TRBV5-1 and TRBJ2-6 for the parts outside the CDR3, the full variable domain is KAGVTQTPRYLIKTRGQQVTLSCSPISGHRSVSWYQQTPGQGLQFLFEYFSETQRNKGNFPGRFSGRQFSNSRSEMNVSTLELGDSALYLCASSPSGTGQGGANVLTFGAGSRLTVL.

This clonotype was seen ten or more times. The chain employs TRBV7-8 and TRBJ1-5, with D perhaps matching TRBD1 (5 bases). Trimming pared 6 bases from V and 1 base from J, leaving 19 bases between. Germline CDR1 reads SGHVS; CDR2 reads FQNEAQ. The CDR3 loop spans 17 amino acids. CDR3 nucleotide sequence: TGTGCCAGCAGGGGAGGGACCGCATCAGTCAGCAATCAGCCCCAGCATTTT. Translated, it gives CASRGGTASVSNQPQHF.

As to this clonotype: A much larger clone is a single base away; this may be a read error. This chain connects TRBV11-2 to TRBJ2-3; 7 nucleotides align to TRBD2. The CDR3 is 16 amino acids. Germline V gives CDR1 SGHAT, CDR2 FQNNGV. J lost 1 base, V lost 4 bases, and 8 bases had no gene match. The CDR3 DNA reads TGTGCCAGCAGCTCGGGGGACTACCCTGGCACAGATACGCAGTATTTT. This encodes CASSSGDYPGTDTQYF.

Ten or more counts support this clonotype. The gene calls are TRBV20-1 and TRBJ2-1, with D perhaps matching TRBD2 (6 bases). Per germline, CDR1 DFQATT and CDR2 SNEGSKA (reference sequence). This CDR3 region has 14 residues. Trimming pared 2 bases from V and 6 bases from J, leaving 14 bases between. The CDR3 bases are TGCAGTGCTAGACAGCCACTGGGAGGCAATGAGCAGTTCTTC. Translating gives CSARQPLGGNEQFF.

This clonotype has just a few counts. The genes are TRBV14 and TRBJ2-7; a possible D gene is TRBD2 (5 bases). The V end lost 4 bases, the J end lost 6 bases, and 16 bases lay between the germline ends. Germline assignment: CDR1 SGHDN and CDR2 FVKESK. The CDR3 is 14 amino acids. Here the CDR3 DNA reads TGTGCCAGCAGCCGAGATGCCTTAGGAGGCGAGCAGTACTTC. As protein: CASSRDALGGEQYF.

This clonotype has ten or more counts. V usage is TRBV5-5 and J usage is TRBJ2-7, with D possibly matching TRBD1 (5 bases). The germline V gene has CDR1 SGHKS and CDR2 YYEKEE (reference sequence). The CDR3 sequence is 16 residues long. With 4 bases removed from V and 2 bases from J, the gap between germline ends came to 19 bases. CDR3 residues: CASSPLYGQGTYEQYF. The CDR3 DNA is TGTGCCAGCAGCCCTTTGTACGGGCAGGGAACCTACGAGCAGTACTTC.

In this sample, this clonotype turned up many times. The rearrangement joins TRBV27 to TRBJ2-7, with D tentatively TRBD1 or TRBD2 (6 bases each). The CDR3 loop spans 14 amino acids. Germline V gene data show CDR1 as MNHEY and CDR2 as SMNVEV (reference sequence). V lost 0 bases and J 6 bases, leaving 12 bases between the germline ends. The CDR3 is CASSLSGAGSEQYF. In DNA, the CDR3 is TGTGCCAGCAGTTTATCGGGGGCGGGGTCCGAGCAGTACTTC.

This clonotype was counted many times. This chain connects TRBV5-1 to TRBJ2-7; D is unresolved. Germline CDR1 reads SGHRS; CDR2 reads YFSETQ. The V and J ends lost 0 bases and 5 bases respectively, with 9 bases between them. The CDR3 totals 13 residues. The CDR3 DNA is TGCGCCAGCAGCTTGGAGAAATTGAACGAGCAGTACTTC. Protein sequence: CASSLEKLNEQYF. The full variable domain, its missing parts supplied by reference TRBV5-1 and TRBJ2-7, is KAGVTQTPRYLIKTRGQQVTLSCSPISGHRSVSWYQQTPGQGLQFLFEYFSETQRNKGNFPGRFSGRQFSNSRSEMNVSTLELGDSALYLCASSLEKLNEQYFGPGTRLTVT.

This clonotype was seen many times. This chain connects TRBV6-1 to TRBJ2-7; D is ambiguous. The V gene lost 6 bases and the J gene lost 2 bases, with 11 bases spanning the gap. The CDR3 is 13 residues long. The germline V gene has CDR1 MNHNS and CDR2 SASEGT. In nucleotides, the CDR3 is TGTGCCAGCAGACGGACCAAGACCTACGAGCAGTACTTC. Protein: CASRRTKTYEQYF.

At least ten counts were recorded for this clonotype. V and J are TRBV27 and TRBJ2-6; possibly TRBD1 for D (6 bases). Germline-derived CDR1 and CDR2 are MNHEY and SMNVEV (reference sequence). This CDR3 comprises 17 residues. Trimming took 3 bases from V and 7 from J, leaving 19 bases between them. The CDR3 DNA sequence: TGTGCCAGCAGTTTGGACAGACCCTCGTTTATTGCCAACGTCCTGACTTTC. Residues: CASSLDRPSFIANVLTF.

This clonotype was recorded at least ten times. The chain has TRBV9 and TRBJ2-3, with D tentatively TRBD1 (6 bases). Germline V lookup: CDR1 SGDLS, CDR2 YYNGEE. The CDR3 covers 15 residues. Deletions cut 4 bases from V and 0 bases from J, with 12 bases between. CDR3 sequence: CASSPSGQSTDTQYF. The CDR3 DNA reads TGTGCCAGCAGCCCCTCCGGACAGAGCACAGATACGCAGTATTTT. Full variable domain (outside the CDR3, taken from reference TRBV9 and TRBJ2-3): DSGVTQTPKHLITATGQRVTLRCSPRSGDLSVYWYQQSLDQGLQFLIQYYNGEERAKGNILERFSAQQFPDLHSELNLSSLELGDSALYFCASSPSGQSTDTQYFGPGTRLTVL.

In this sample, this clonotype turned up many times. The chain joins TRBV18 to TRBJ2-2, with 9 bases aligning to TRBD1. CDR1 and CDR2 (germline): KGHSH, LQKENI. After removal of 4 bases from V and 3 bases from J, the junction contained 9 bases not matched to a gene. The CDR3 sequence is 17 residues long. The CDR3, as DNA: TGTGCCAGCTCACAATCCGGGACAGGGACATACACCGGGGAGCTGTTTTTT. Encoded protein: CASSQSGTGTYTGELFF.

Notes on this clonotype: Just one base apart from a much larger clone, this may be a read error. V usage is TRBV28 and J usage is TRBJ2-4; D is possibly TRBD2 (5 bases). The CDR3 covers 16 residues. The V end was cut by 4 bases, the J end by 4 bases, with 17 bases between. Germline CDR1 and CDR2: MDHEN and SYDVKM. The DNA for the CDR3 is TGTGCCAGCAGTTCAAATCCGAACCGGGATAAAAACATTCAGTACTTC. This encodes CASSSNPNRDKNIQYF.

The chain recombines TRBV6-1 with TRBJ2-3, with TRBD1 as a possible D gene (5 bases). CDR1 and CDR2 (germline): MNHNS, SASEGT. This CDR3 contains 18 residues. V gave up 5 bases and J gave up 0 bases, with 21 bases separating them. CDR3 in amino acids: CASSTTGSGFTSTDTQYF. The CDR3 DNA reads as TGTGCCAGCAGTACCACAGGATCCGGCTTTACTAGCACAGATACGCAGTATTTT.